The 24 T cell receptor beta chains presented below share a single source sample, sequenced in a study of OX40 agonist ivuxolimab in advanced cancers. Libraries were prepared by immunoSEQ multiplex PCR; TCRdb keeps only in-frame clonotypes and omits some of them. This sample has under 70,000 clones, with roughly 86% found just once. This sample comprised CD4+ or CD8+ T cells sorted from blood, obtained in a trial of the OX40 agonist ivuxolimab. The origin of the receptors is an adult with an advanced solid tumor such as melanoma, head and neck, liver or kidney cancer.

The V gene is TRBV28, the J gene TRBJ1-5; no definite D call. The CDR3 consists of 14 residues. Germline CDR1 is MDHEN and CDR2 is SYDVKM. V lost 5 bases, J lost 5 bases, and 13 bases lay in between. The CDR3 nucleotides read TGTGCCAGCAGTCCCAACGGAGTAGATCAGCCCCAGCATTTT. Translated: CASSPNGVDQPQHF. Using reference TRBV28 and TRBJ1-5 for the parts outside the CDR3, the full variable domain is DVKVTQSSRYLVKRTGEKVFLECVQDMDHENMFWYRQDPGLGLRLIYFSYDVKMKEKGDIPEGYSVSREKKERFSLILESASTNQTSMYLCASSPNGVDQPQHFGDGTRLSIL.

This clone was found once. The chain employs TRBV7-9 and TRBJ2-5; D remains ambiguous. V lost 3 bases, J lost 2 bases, and 16 bases lay in between. The CDR3 has 16 residues. CDR1 is SEHNR and CDR2 is FQNEAQ in the germline V gene (reference sequence). CDR3 amino acids: CASSLIGSTGQETQYF. The CDR3 region has the DNA TGTGCCAGCAGCTTGATCGGATCTACTGGGCAAGAGACCCAGTACTTC.

The rearrangement joins TRBV10-3 to TRBJ2-1; D unresolved. Germline CDR1 and CDR2: ENHRY and SYGVKD. The CDR3 is 13 residues long. V dropped 4 bases and J dropped 7 bases, with 11 bases sitting between them. CDR3 sequence reads: CAISGSSENEQFF. DNA for the CDR3: TGTGCCATCAGTGGCTCCTCAGAGAATGAGCAGTTCTTC.

This chain joins TRBV7-8 and TRBJ2-2; no definite D call. From germline, CDR1 is SGHVS and CDR2 FQNEAQ. Deletions cut 3 bases from V and 0 bases from J, with 5 bases between. CDR3 size: 14 residues. CDR3 DNA: TGTGCCAGCAGCTTTAACTCGAACACCGGGGAGCTGTTTTTT. Its translation is CASSFNSNTGELFF.

V is TRBV7-2 and J is TRBJ1-4; the D gene is possibly TRBD1 (5 bases). The CDR3 is made up of 14 amino acids. The ends were cut back, 5 bases at V and 6 bases at J, with 13 bases in the middle. The germline gives CDR1 SGHTA, CDR2 FQGNSA. CDR3 sequence reads: CASSQMGQDEKLFF. The DNA of the CDR3 is TGTGCCAGCAGCCAAATGGGGCAGGATGAAAAACTGTTTTTT.

The gene calls are TRBV19 and TRBJ2-7, with D possibly matching TRBD2 (6 bases). Germline CDR1 is LNHDA and CDR2 is SQIVND (reference sequence). Trimming took 1 base from V and 6 from J, leaving 10 bases between them. The CDR3 runs 13 residues. CDR3 residues: CASSIGGLIEQYF. The CDR3 DNA is TGTGCCAGTAGTATAGGAGGACTAATCGAGCAGTACTTC.

This chain joins TRBV6-1 and TRBJ1-5; the D gene is possibly TRBD1 (5 bases). V was clipped by 8 bases and J by 6 bases, with 14 bases between them. From germline, CDR1 is MNHNS and CDR2 SASEGT. The CDR3 runs to 13 residues. The CDR3 sequence is CASGAGRVQPQHF. In DNA form, the CDR3 reads TGTGCCAGCGGGGCGGGTAGGGTTCAGCCCCAGCATTTT.

V and J are TRBV10-3 and TRBJ2-1, with D tentatively TRBD1 (6 bases). Germline CDR1 ENHRY, CDR2 SYGVKD. CDR3 size: 13 residues. Trimming removed 4 bases at V and 5 bases at J, with 9 bases between. CDR3 DNA sequence: TGTGCCATCAGTGGTTGGACAGACAATGAGCAGTTCTTC. It yields the protein CAISGWTDNEQFF.

The V gene is TRBV5-4, the J gene TRBJ1-3; 7 bases match TRBD1. The germline V gene encodes CDR1 SGHNT and CDR2 YYREEE (reference sequence). Germline trimming cut 4 bases from V and 2 bases from J; bases unmatched to any gene: 9. The CDR3 is 16 amino acids. The CDR3 sequence is CASSKGNQGAGNTIYF. CDR3 bases: TGTGCCAGCAGCAAAGGGAACCAGGGGGCTGGAAACACCATATATTTT.

The sample holds one count of this clone. The chain has TRBV7-2 and TRBJ2-2; D is uncertain. Trimming removed 2 bases at V and 4 bases at J, with 5 bases between. The CDR3 spans 13 residues. Germline lookup yields CDR1 SGHTA and CDR2 FQGNSA. The CDR3: CASSLTVTGELFF. As DNA, the CDR3 is TGTGCCAGCAGCTTAACGGTCACCGGGGAGCTGTTTTTT.

V gene TRBV7-2 combines with J gene TRBJ2-5; tentative D call: TRBD1 (6 bases). This CDR3 has 14 residues. Germline V gene sequence: CDR1 SGHTA, CDR2 FQGNSA. The V end was cut by 1 base, the J end by 5 bases, with 11 bases between. DNA for the CDR3: TGTGCCAGCAGCTTAGTGAGGCAGGGGGAGACCCAGTACTTC. Protein product: CASSLVRQGETQYF.

CDR3 protein: CASKSGELGTEAFF. The DNA of the CDR3 is TGTGCCAGCAAATCGGGGGAGCTGGGCACTGAAGCTTTCTTT. This chain connects TRBV28 to TRBJ1-1; the D gene is possibly TRBD1 (5 bases). This CDR3 comprises 14 residues. Trimming removed 7 bases from V and 4 bases from J, with 16 bases in between. Germline V gene data show CDR1 as MDHEN and CDR2 as SYDVKM.

The chain carries TRBV7-2 and TRBJ2-5; maybe TRBD1 (7 bases). Germline CDR1 SGHTA, CDR2 FQGNSA. CDR3 size: 14 residues. With 3 bases removed from V and 4 bases from J, the gap between germline ends came to 12 bases. The CDR3 coding sequence is TGTGCCAGCAGCTTGGACAGGAGGGGAGAGACCCAGTACTTC. As protein: CASSLDRRGETQYF.

The chain carries TRBV4-2 and TRBJ2-1; D unresolved. V lost 0 bases and J 0 bases, leaving 6 bases between the germline ends. This CDR3 has 15 residues. CDR1 and CDR2 (germline): LGHNA, YNFKEQ. CDR3 loop: CASSQDLSSYNEQFF. The CDR3 DNA sequence: TGTGCCAGCAGCCAAGATCTTAGCTCCTACAATGAGCAGTTCTTC.

The chain combines TRBV4-3 with TRBJ2-4; 8 nucleotides match TRBD1. The V segment lost 1 base and the J segment 4 bases; nucleotides outside the gene matches: 9. Per germline, CDR1 LGHNA and CDR2 YSLEER. CDR3 length: 17 residues. CDR3 in amino acids: CASSQGWSRGRKNIQYF. In DNA form, the CDR3 reads TGCGCCAGCAGCCAAGGGTGGAGCAGGGGGCGGAAAAACATTCAGTACTTC.

The rearrangement joins TRBV7-3 to TRBJ2-5; 9 bases agree with TRBD2. The V gene end was trimmed by 7 bases and the J gene end by 2 bases; junction bases not matched to a gene: 8. This CDR3 spans 15 amino acids. Germline CDR1 and CDR2: SGHTA and FQGTGA. CDR3 sequence (DNA): TGTGCCAGCACTCTTGGGGCGGGAGGGCAAGAGACCCAGTACTTC. Its translation is CASTLGAGGQETQYF.

This clone was observed a single time. J is TRBJ2-1 and V is TRBV11-3; weak D call: TRBD1 (5 bases). Germline CDR1 and CDR2: SGHNT and YENEEA. This CDR3 is 14 amino acids long. V gave up 5 bases and J gave up 6 bases, with 14 bases separating them. The DNA for the CDR3 is TGTGCCAGCAGCGATCGGACAATTTCCAATGAGCAGTTCTTC. Protein sequence: CASSDRTISNEQFF.

Concerning this clone: Mismatch with germline at one junction end may stem from a read error. This chain uses TRBV18 with TRBJ2-7; TRBD1 agrees at 12 bases. This CDR3 has 14 amino acids. Germline V gene lookup returns CDR1 KGHSH and CDR2 LQKENI. The CDR3 loop is CASSLGTGTGGTDF. DNA of the CDR3: TGTGCCAGCTCGCTGGGGACCGGGACAGGGGGCACCGACTTC. The whole variable domain, remainder taken from reference TRBV18 and TRBJ2-7, is NAGVMQNPRHLVRRRGQEARLRCSPMKGHSHVYWYRQLPEEGLKFMVYLQKENIIDESGMPKERFSAEFPKEGPSILRIQQVVRGDSAAYFCASSLGTGTGGTDFGPGTRLTVT.

This sequence joins TRBV4-1 and TRBJ2-1, with no clear D. The V end lost 1 base, the J end lost 10 bases, and 14 bases lay between the germline ends. The V gene's germline CDR1 is MGHRA and CDR2 YSYEKL. This CDR3 contains 14 residues. The CDR3 here is CASSQAPTSWEQFF. The DNA for the CDR3 is TGCGCCAGCAGCCAAGCGCCGACATCATGGGAGCAGTTCTTC.

This clone was seen a few times. CDR3 region: CASSQEGQTSGGGETQYF. DNA of the CDR3: TGTGCCAGCAGCCAAGAAGGGCAGACTAGCGGGGGGGGAGAGACCCAGTACTTC. This sequence joins TRBV4-2 and TRBJ2-5; 14 bases match TRBD2. This CDR3 region has 18 residues. Germline CDR1 reads LGHNA; CDR2 reads YNFKEQ. Trimming removed 0 bases from V and 4 bases from J; junction bases left unmatched: 7.

This clone was counted once. The gene calls are TRBV12-5 and TRBJ2-2, with TRBD1 matching over 9 bases. The CDR3 covers 15 residues. V gave up 5 bases and J gave up 1 base; unmatched junction bases: 2. Germline CDR1 LGHNT, CDR2 FRNRAP. The chain's CDR3 is CASGAGQGNTGELFF. The CDR3 nucleotides read TGTGCTAGTGGTGCGGGACAGGGGAACACCGGGGAGCTGTTTTTT.

The V and J genes are TRBV4-2 and TRBJ1-2; TRBD1 aligns across 10 bases. The junction had 8 bases not matched to a gene; V was cut back by 0 bases and J by 13 bases. Germline CDR1 and CDR2: LGHNA and YNFKEQ. CDR3 length equals 14 residues. The CDR3 region is CASSQDPDRGRSTF. In nucleotides, the CDR3 is TGTGCCAGCAGCCAAGATCCCGACAGGGGGCGTAGCACCTTC.

This chain links TRBV29-1 with TRBJ2-7, with D perhaps given as TRBD1 or TRBD2 (6 bases each). The CDR3 consists of 11 residues. Per germline, CDR1 SQVTM and CDR2 ANQGSEA. V dropped 8 bases and J dropped 9 bases, with 17 bases sitting between them. The CDR3 here is CSLKGGGVQYF. The CDR3 DNA reads TGCAGCCTAAAGGGGGGAGGTGTGCAGTACTTC.

The CDR3 DNA sequence: TGTGCCAGCAGTATTCAAGGGAACACTGAAGCTTTCTTT. Amino acid sequence: CASSIQGNTEAFF. The rearrangement uses TRBV6-1 and TRBJ1-1, with no clear D. Deletions cut 5 bases from V and 1 base from J, with 8 bases between. The length of the CDR3 is 13 residues. The germline V gene has CDR1 MNHNS and CDR2 SASEGT.